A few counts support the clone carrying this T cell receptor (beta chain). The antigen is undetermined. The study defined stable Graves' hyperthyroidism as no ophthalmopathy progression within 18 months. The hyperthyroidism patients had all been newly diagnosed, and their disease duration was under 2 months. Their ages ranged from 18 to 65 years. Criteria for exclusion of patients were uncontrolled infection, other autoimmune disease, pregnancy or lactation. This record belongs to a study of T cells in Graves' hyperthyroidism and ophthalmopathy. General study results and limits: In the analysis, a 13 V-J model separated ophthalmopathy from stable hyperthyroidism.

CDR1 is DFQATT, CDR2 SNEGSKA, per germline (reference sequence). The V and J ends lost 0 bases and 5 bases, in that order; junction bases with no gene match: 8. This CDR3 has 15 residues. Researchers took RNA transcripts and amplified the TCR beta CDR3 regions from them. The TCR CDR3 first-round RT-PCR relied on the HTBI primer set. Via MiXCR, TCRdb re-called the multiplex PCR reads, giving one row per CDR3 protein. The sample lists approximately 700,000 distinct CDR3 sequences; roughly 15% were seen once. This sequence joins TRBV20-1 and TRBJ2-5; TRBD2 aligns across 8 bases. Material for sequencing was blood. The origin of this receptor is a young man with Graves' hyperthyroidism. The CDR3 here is CSARDPGGHGETQYF. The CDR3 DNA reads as TGCAGTGCTAGAGATCCGGGGGGGCACGGGGAGACCCAGTACTTC.